The next 23 T cell receptor beta chains were all read from a single sample in a study of shared clonotypes between healthy human individuals. Some clones are missing from TCRdb's copy, which holds only in-frame ones; the method was immunoSEQ multiplex PCR. The sample lists over a million clones, around 75% occurring once. The material sequenced was memory CD4+ T cells sorted from blood. Subset of the sample: CD45RA-negative fraction. The receptors come from a man aged 18 to 29 in good health.

The J gene is TRBJ2-4, the V gene TRBV6-1, with TRBD2 identical over 14 bases. V lost 0 bases, J lost 0 bases, and 4 bases stayed unmatched. This CDR3 is 19 amino acids long. The germline V gene has CDR1 MNHNS and CDR2 SASEGT. CDR3 sequence reads: CASSEAGTSGGLAKNIQYF. The CDR3 region has the DNA TGTGCCAGCAGTGAAGCGGGGACTAGCGGGGGACTAGCCAAAAACATTCAGTACTTC.

In its sample, this clone was seen once. This sequence joins TRBV7-3 and TRBJ2-3; D gene ambiguous. Germline lookup yields CDR1 SGHTA and CDR2 FQGTGA. The CDR3 extends over 15 amino acids. V dropped 3 bases and J dropped 2 bases, with 12 bases sitting between them. Here the CDR3 DNA reads TGTGCCAGCAGCTTTATAGGAGCAGCCACAGATACGCAGTATTTT. Protein sequence: CASSFIGAATDTQYF.

The chain is built from TRBV27 and TRBJ1-2; 8 positions match TRBD1. Germline CDR1 MNHEY, CDR2 SMNVEV (reference sequence). V was pared by 5 bases and J by 4 bases, with 9 bases of the junction left unmatched. The CDR3 consists of 15 residues. The CDR3 region has the DNA TGTGCCAGCAGTCCCCGGGACAGGCCGGCCTATGGCTACACCTTC. Translation: CASSPRDRPAYGYTF.

Remarks on this clone: This same CDR3 is encoded by further DNA sequences in the sample. J is TRBJ2-1 and V is TRBV6-1; the D gene is possibly TRBD1 (6 bases). There are 15 residues in the CDR3. Germline V gene data show CDR1 as MNHNS and CDR2 as SASEGT. The V end was cut by 2 bases, the J end by 1 base, with 9 bases between. The CDR3 nucleotides read TGTGCCAGCAGTGAAAGCCAGGGGTCCTACAATGAGCAGTTCTTC. Its translation: CASSESQGSYNEQFF.

The chain links TRBV6-5 to TRBJ1-5; TRBD1 agrees at 7 bases. V trimming: 5 bases; J trimming: 3 bases; junction bases outside the gene matches: 7. The germline V gene has CDR1 MNHEY and CDR2 SVGAGI. This CDR3 contains 15 residues. The CDR3 sequence: CASSAGTANNQPQHF. The CDR3 bases are TGTGCCAGCAGTGCCGGGACAGCCAACAATCAGCCCCAGCATTTT.

The chain is built from TRBV18 and TRBJ1-1; D is undetermined. This CDR3 comprises 15 residues. Deletions cut 2 bases from V and 3 bases from J, with 13 bases between. Germline-derived CDR1 and CDR2 are KGHSH and LQKENI. The CDR3 coding sequence is TGTGCCAGCTCACCAGCAGCACCTAGGGACACTGAAGCTTTCTTT. Amino acids: CASSPAAPRDTEAFF. The full variable domain, its missing parts supplied by reference TRBV18 and TRBJ1-1, is NAGVMQNPRHLVRRRGQEARLRCSPMKGHSHVYWYRQLPEEGLKFMVYLQKENIIDESGMPKERFSAEFPKEGPSILRIQQVVRGDSAAYFCASSPAAPRDTEAFFGQGTRLTVV.

The chain carries TRBV18 and TRBJ2-7; either TRBD1 or TRBD2 may fit D (6 bases each). V was cut by 3 bases and J by 3 bases, with 15 bases left in between. CDR3 length: 15 amino acids. Germline CDR1 KGHSH, CDR2 LQKENI. The CDR3 DNA follows: TGTGCCAGCTCACCCGCGGGGACAAATCTCTACGAGCAGTACTTC. It specifies CASSPAGTNLYEQYF. Full variable domain (rest looked up from reference TRBV18 and TRBJ2-7): NAGVMQNPRHLVRRRGQEARLRCSPMKGHSHVYWYRQLPEEGLKFMVYLQKENIIDESGMPKERFSAEFPKEGPSILRIQQVVRGDSAAYFCASSPAGTNLYEQYFGPGTRLTVT.

The CDR3 DNA sequence: TGTGCCATCAGTGAGGGTCGCTTAGCGGGAGGGAACTACGAGCAGTACTTC. It yields the protein CAISEGRLAGGNYEQYF. The gene calls are TRBV10-3 and TRBJ2-7; TRBD2 matches at 11 bases. Germline CDR1 reads ENHRY; CDR2 reads SYGVKD. V gave up 2 bases and J gave up 3 bases; unmatched junction bases: 9. CDR3 size: 17 residues.

The chain uses TRBV9 and TRBJ1-5, with TRBD1 matching 7 bases. Germline assignment: CDR1 SGDLS and CDR2 YYNGEE. This CDR3 contains 13 residues. V shed 2 bases, J shed 5 bases, and the junction held 1 base outside the gene matches. CDR3 sequence: CASSVTGYQPQHF. The CDR3 nucleotides are TGTGCCAGCAGCGTGACAGGGTATCAGCCCCAGCATTTT.

The chain is built from TRBV19 and TRBJ1-3; the match to TRBD1 covers 7 bases. Germline CDR1 reads LNHDA; CDR2 reads SQIVND (reference sequence). V lost 5 bases and J lost 5; bases outside the gene matches: 3. The CDR3 is 13 amino acids. The CDR3 loop reads CASSVDRRNTIYF. CDR3 DNA sequence: TGTGCCAGTAGTGTGGACAGGAGAAACACCATATATTTT. Variable domain in full (rest from reference TRBV19 and TRBJ1-3): DGGITQSPKYLFRKEGQNVTLSCEQNLNHDAMYWYRQDPGQGLRLIYYSQIVNDFQKGDIAEGYSVSREKKESFPLTVTSAQKNPTAFYLCASSVDRRNTIYFGEGSWLTVV.

V usage is TRBV18 and J usage is TRBJ2-7; 9 nucleotides line up with TRBD2. The CDR3 is 14 residues long. CDR1 is KGHSH and CDR2 is LQKENI in the germline V gene. V lost 1 base to trimming and J lost 2 bases; unmatched junction nucleotides: 0. This CDR3 reads CASSPQRGAYEQYF. Here the CDR3 DNA reads TGTGCCAGCTCACCACAGCGGGGGGCCTACGAGCAGTACTTC.

The rearrangement uses TRBV5-1 and TRBJ1-4, with a possible D match to TRBD1 (6 bases). Germline values: CDR1 SGHRS, CDR2 YFSETQ. The CDR3 extends over 14 amino acids. V was trimmed by 1 base and J by 5 bases, leaving 9 bases between them. The CDR3 coding sequence is TGCGCCAGCAGCTTGAGAGGGGGAAATGAAAAACTGTTTTTT. Translated: CASSLRGGNEKLFF.

This clone appeared once. The chain carries TRBV7-6 and TRBJ2-2; a possible D gene is TRBD1 (5 bases). The CDR3 consists of 14 residues. In germline, CDR1 is SGHVS, CDR2 FNYEAQ. V lost 2 bases and J 4 bases, leaving 8 bases between the germline ends. Here the CDR3 reads CASSLYDSTGELFF. DNA of the CDR3: TGTGCCAGCAGCTTATATGACAGCACCGGGGAGCTGTTTTTT.

CDR3 sequence: CASNAGQSYGYTF. CDR3 nucleotides: TGTGCCAGCAACGCCGGACAGTCCTATGGCTACACCTTC. The chain couples TRBV28 to TRBJ1-2; D may be TRBD1 (6 bases). Germline V CDR1 and CDR2: MDHEN, SYDVKM. V was pared by 7 bases and J by 4 bases, with 13 bases between. This CDR3 has 13 amino acids.

In its sample, this clone was seen once. V gene TRBV7-9 combines with J gene TRBJ2-1; D possibly corresponds to TRBD1 (6 bases). V lost 2 bases and J lost 6, with 17 bases in between. The CDR3 runs to 16 residues. Germline V lookup: CDR1 SEHNR, CDR2 FQNEAQ (reference sequence). CDR3 coding DNA: TGTGCCAGCAGCTTAAGGACAGCAGGGGCTGGCAATGAGCAGTTCTTC. It encodes CASSLRTAGAGNEQFF.

This clone was seen many times. CDR3 nucleotide sequence: TGTGCCAGCAGCTTAGCTGGGGGAGGGGGACAGCCCCAGCATTTT. Amino acids: CASSLAGGGGQPQHF. The V and J genes are TRBV7-9 and TRBJ1-5, with D perhaps matching TRBD1 (6 bases). Germline assignment: CDR1 SEHNR and CDR2 FQNEAQ (reference sequence). The CDR3 has 15 amino acids. With 0 bases removed from V and 7 bases from J, the gap between germline ends came to 13 bases.

The chain links TRBV18 to TRBJ1-1, with unresolved D. Germline V gene data show CDR1 as KGHSH and CDR2 as LQKENI. V was cut by 3 bases and J by 11 bases, with 10 bases left in between. The length of the CDR3 is 11 residues. CDR3 in DNA: TGTGCCAGCTCACCGGGCAGAGCGGCTTTCTTT. It codes for CASSPGRAAFF.

A remark on this clone: The sample holds other DNA sequences that translate to the same CDR3. V and J are TRBV7-2 and TRBJ2-2; D is uncertain. The germline V gene has CDR1 SGHTA and CDR2 FQGNSA. The CDR3 covers 13 residues. The V and J ends lost 0 bases and 5 bases respectively, with 4 bases between them. The CDR3 protein is CASSLALTGELFF. The DNA for the CDR3 is TGTGCCAGCAGCTTAGCCCTGACCGGGGAGCTGTTTTTT.

V and J are TRBV2 and TRBJ2-5, with D perhaps TRBD1 (6 bases). Looked up from germline, CDR1 is SNHLY and CDR2 is FYNNEI. CDR3 length equals 15 residues. V was pared by 6 bases and J by 1 base, with 15 bases between. In DNA form, the CDR3 reads TGTGCCAGCAGGGCTACCGGGACACCCCAAGAGACCCAGTACTTC. Encoded protein: CASRATGTPQETQYF.

The chain couples TRBV19 to TRBJ2-7; D perhaps matches TRBD2 (7 bases). CDR3 length: 14 residues. CDR1 LNHDA and CDR2 SQIVND come from the germline V gene (reference sequence). Trimming removed 7 bases at V and 0 bases at J, with 13 bases between. CDR3 sequence reads: CASTSAGASYEQYF. CDR3 bases: TGTGCCAGTACCTCGGCGGGGGCCTCCTACGAGCAGTACTTC.

The rearrangement uses TRBV7-9 and TRBJ1-2; TRBD1 matches at 8 bases. The germline CDR1 and CDR2 sequences are SEHNR and FQNEAQ (reference sequence). The CDR3 spans 17 residues. V dropped 4 bases and J dropped 1; count of bases not matched to a gene: 11. The CDR3, as DNA: TGTGCCAGCAGCTCTAATCTTCAGGGGGCGATTAACTATGGCTACACCTTC. This sequence encodes CASSSNLQGAINYGYTF.

The V and J genes are TRBV6-5 and TRBJ2-2; TRBD1 agrees at 8 bases. Unmatched junction bases numbered 5, after V lost 5 bases and J lost 3 bases. The CDR3 runs 15 residues. CDR1 and CDR2 from the germline V gene are MNHEY and SVGAGI. The CDR3 coding sequence is TGTGCCAGCAGTACTCGACAGGGGCACACCGGGGAGCTGTTTTTT. Protein sequence: CASSTRQGHTGELFF.

V is TRBV29-1 and J is TRBJ2-3; D is possibly TRBD1 (6 bases). V was shortened by 1 base and J by 4 bases, with 12 bases between the two germline ends. CDR3 length: 14 amino acids. Germline lookup yields CDR1 SQVTM and CDR2 ANQGSEA. The CDR3 region is CSVEGPAGADTQYF. DNA for the CDR3: TGCAGCGTTGAAGGTCCGGCAGGGGCAGATACGCAGTATTTT.